What follows are 30 T cell receptor beta chains derived from one specimen sequenced in a study of T cells after yellow fever vaccination. TCRdb itself ran the 5' RACE reads through MiXCR, one entry per CDR3 protein. The sample consists of some 550,000 distinct CDR3 sequences, roughly 19% of them appearing once. The input for sequencing was PBMCs, taken 15 days after the yellow fever booster vaccination. Receptors originate from a man aged 30 to 39 who received the YFV17D yellow fever vaccine.

The chain has TRBV3-1 and TRBJ2-2; 10 bases are a match to TRBD1. Looked up from germline, CDR1 is LGHDT and CDR2 is YNNKEL (reference sequence). CDR3 length: 15 residues. V gave up 4 bases and J gave up 7 bases; unmatched junction bases: 6. For the CDR3, the DNA is TGTGCCAGCAGCCTTGACAGGGGGCGCATCGGGGAGCTGTTTTTT. This codes for CASSLDRGRIGELFF.

The V gene is TRBV5-1, the J gene TRBJ2-7; 10 bases match TRBD2. This CDR3 region has 17 residues. Trimming cost V 0 bases and J 5 bases; bases outside gene matches: 11. The V gene's germline CDR1 is SGHRS and CDR2 YFSETQ. CDR3 amino acids: CASSLGLQREGGDEQYF. The CDR3 bases are TGCGCCAGCAGCTTGGGGCTACAGCGGGAGGGAGGAGACGAGCAGTACTTC.

This clonotype came up a few times. V is TRBV5-1 and J is TRBJ2-5, with D perhaps TRBD2 (5 bases). From germline, CDR1 is SGHRS and CDR2 YFSETQ. The CDR3 is 14 residues long. Trimming removed 1 base at V and 4 bases at J, with 11 bases between. The CDR3 here is CASSLSRVVETQYF. As DNA, the CDR3 is TGCGCCAGCAGCTTGTCGCGGGTAGTAGAGACCCAGTACTTC.

This clonotype occurred a few times. V gene TRBV10-3 combines with J gene TRBJ1-6; no clear D gene. CDR1 is ENHRY, CDR2 SYGVKD, per germline. Trimming cost V 3 bases and J 10 bases, with 13 bases left between them. The CDR3 loop spans 14 amino acids. This CDR3 is CAISDLTTGSPLHF. The CDR3, as DNA: TGTGCCATCAGTGACCTTACTACTGGATCACCCCTCCACTTT.

This rearrangement joins TRBV4-2 to TRBJ2-1, with 10 bases lining up with TRBD2. The CDR3 contains 17 residues. Germline-derived CDR1 and CDR2 are LGHNA and YNFKEQ. V gave up 0 bases and J gave up 8 bases; unmatched junction bases: 10. The CDR3 reads CASSQDWATSGFYEQFF. The DNA for the CDR3 is TGTGCCAGCAGCCAAGATTGGGCGACTAGCGGGTTCTATGAGCAGTTCTTC.

CDR3 in DNA: TGTGCCAGCAGCTTAGGGGTCGGGGGTGGATCACCCCTCCACTTT. Translation: CASSLGVGGGSPLHF. This chain joins TRBV7-6 and TRBJ1-6; D perhaps matches TRBD1 (5 bases). This CDR3 spans 15 amino acids. Trimming cost V 1 base and J 10 bases, with 14 bases left between them. Germline CDR1 is SGHVS and CDR2 is FNYEAQ.

A few counts support this clonotype. The chain combines TRBV7-2 with TRBJ2-3, with D possibly being TRBD1 or TRBD2 (5 bases each). Germline CDR1 and CDR2: SGHTA and FQGNSA. The CDR3 covers 13 residues. The germline V and J ends were trimmed by 4 bases and 9 bases, with 14 bases remaining between them. CDR3 in amino acids: CASSSRDRETQYF. The DNA for the CDR3 is TGTGCCAGCAGCTCCCGGGACCGCGAAACGCAGTATTTT.

There are a few counts of this clonotype. The chain uses TRBV11-1 and TRBJ1-1, with D unclear. This CDR3 is built from 12 residues. V was clipped by 3 bases and J by 8 bases, with 10 bases between them. Germline CDR1 SGHAT, CDR2 FQDESV (reference sequence). CDR3 loop: CASSLTMGEAFF. In nucleotides, the CDR3 is TGTGCCAGCAGCTTGACAATGGGGGAAGCTTTCTTT.

Ten or more counts support this clonotype. The V call is TRBV20-1, the J call TRBJ2-3; no clear D gene. Germline V CDR1 and CDR2: DFQATT, SNEGSKA (reference sequence). Trimming took 1 base from V and 1 from J, leaving 6 bases between them. CDR3 size: 13 residues. The CDR3 protein is CSARGAGTDTQYF. In nucleotides, the CDR3 is TGCAGTGCTAGAGGGGCGGGCACAGATACGCAGTATTTT.

The CDR3, as DNA: TGTGCCAGCAGTTATGGACTAGCGGAGCGCACCGGGGAGCTGTTTTTT. Residues: CASSYGLAERTGELFF. The chain recombines TRBV3-1 with TRBJ2-2; 10 bases line up with TRBD2. Germline V gives CDR1 LGHDT, CDR2 YNNKEL (reference sequence). With V trimmed by 6 bases and J by 4 bases, 8 bases remained unmatched. There are 16 residues in the CDR3.

This clonotype has ten or more counts. The chain couples TRBV20-1 to TRBJ2-5; 11 positions agree with TRBD2. There are 15 residues in the CDR3. The V segment lost 0 bases and the J segment 4 bases; nucleotides outside the gene matches: 4. Germline CDR1 DFQATT, CDR2 SNEGSKA (reference sequence). The CDR3 DNA reads TGCAGTGCTAGAGATCGAACTAGCGGGAGAGAGACCCAGTACTTC. Translation gives CSARDRTSGRETQYF.

There are a few counts of this clonotype. The genes are TRBV5-1 and TRBJ2-3, with D maybe TRBD2 (6 bases). Trimming removed 0 bases at V and 2 bases at J, with 13 bases between. Germline V gives CDR1 SGHRS, CDR2 YFSETQ. The CDR3 is made up of 16 amino acids. The CDR3 region is CASSLADGSYTDTQYF. CDR3 nucleotide sequence: TGCGCCAGCAGCTTGGCGGACGGGAGTTACACAGATACGCAGTATTTT. Using reference TRBV5-1 and TRBJ2-3 for the parts outside the CDR3, the full variable domain is KAGVTQTPRYLIKTRGQQVTLSCSPISGHRSVSWYQQTPGQGLQFLFEYFSETQRNKGNFPGRFSGRQFSNSRSEMNVSTLELGDSALYLCASSLADGSYTDTQYFGPGTRLTVL.

The chain links TRBV29-1 to TRBJ2-5, with no clear D. This CDR3 comprises 12 residues. Trimming took 5 bases from V and 5 from J, leaving 12 bases between them. Germline CDR1 and CDR2: SQVTM and ANQGSEA. In DNA form, the CDR3 reads TGCAGCGTTAATATCCTAGTCGAGACCCAGTACTTC. It is translated as CSVNILVETQYF.

This clonotype was detected a few times. CDR3 sequence (DNA): TGTGCCAGCAGCCAGCCCAACGCGGGCGAGTACGAGCAGTACTTC. As protein: CASSQPNAGEYEQYF. This chain connects TRBV3-1 to TRBJ2-7; D may be TRBD2 (5 bases). Germline V gives CDR1 LGHDT, CDR2 YNNKEL (reference sequence). This CDR3 has 15 amino acids. Trimming removed 3 bases at V and 4 bases at J, with 16 bases between.

This clonotype showed up just a few times. V is TRBV5-1 and J is TRBJ1-6; no clear D. Trimming removed 1 base at V and 5 bases at J, with 10 bases between. Germline V gene data show CDR1 as SGHRS and CDR2 as YFSETQ. The CDR3 extends over 15 amino acids. The CDR3 DNA sequence: TGCGCCAGCAGCTTGCGCTCAGTGAATAATTCACCCCTCCACTTT. Translated, it gives CASSLRSVNNSPLHF. The full variable domain, with the rest looked up from reference TRBV5-1 and TRBJ1-6, is KAGVTQTPRYLIKTRGQQVTLSCSPISGHRSVSWYQQTPGQGLQFLFEYFSETQRNKGNFPGRFSGRQFSNSRSEMNVSTLELGDSALYLCASSLRSVNNSPLHFGNGTRLTVT.

This chain links TRBV7-3 with TRBJ2-7, with TRBD2 matching over 12 bases. The CDR3 has 16 residues. Germline V gives CDR1 SGHTA, CDR2 FQGTGA. Trimming took 5 bases from V and 1 from J; bases not matched to a gene: 6. The CDR3 reads CASSPSGRERSYEQYF. CDR3 nucleotides: TGTGCCAGCAGCCCTAGCGGGAGGGAGAGGTCCTACGAGCAGTACTTC.

The rearrangement uses TRBV7-3 and TRBJ2-5; possibly TRBD2 for D (6 bases). The CDR3 loop spans 15 amino acids. Germline CDR1 is SGHTA and CDR2 is FQGTGA. V dropped 4 bases and J dropped 5 bases, with 17 bases sitting between them. CDR3 in DNA: TGTGCCAGCAGCTCCGGACTGAATCGGGAGGAGACCCAGTACTTC. Translating it yields CASSSGLNREETQYF.

A few counts support this clonotype. The chain couples TRBV5-1 to TRBJ1-4, with D uncertain. The V end lost 4 bases, the J end lost 5 bases, and 15 bases lay between the germline ends. CDR3 length equals 15 residues. Germline-derived CDR1 and CDR2 are SGHRS and YFSETQ. The CDR3, as DNA: TGCGCCAGCAGCCCGGGTGGCAGCGGAAATGAAAAACTGTTTTTT. Translating gives CASSPGGSGNEKLFF.

This clonotype was counted between two and nine times. This chain uses TRBV6-5 with TRBJ2-2, with D maybe TRBD2 (6 bases). This CDR3 spans 15 amino acids. The germline gives CDR1 MNHEY, CDR2 SVGAGI. Between the trimmed V and J ends, which lost 0 bases and 5 bases, there was a span of 10 bases. The CDR3 nucleotides are TGTGCCAGCAGTTACTCAGCGGGCGTAACCGGGGAGCTGTTTTTT. Amino acid sequence: CASSYSAGVTGELFF.

This clonotype was picked up a small number of times. The V and J genes are TRBV12-3 or TRBV12-4 and TRBJ2-1; D is possibly TRBD1 (6 bases). Trimming pared 5 bases from V and 11 bases from J, leaving 22 bases between. This CDR3 comprises 15 residues. CDR3 sequence: CASSPYRANFFQQFF. CDR3 DNA: TGTGCCAGCAGTCCATACAGGGCGAATTTTTTTCAGCAGTTCTTC.

This clonotype was seen more than once but under ten times. V gene TRBV7-2 combines with J gene TRBJ2-1; the match to TRBD2 covers 9 bases. The germline CDR1 and CDR2 sequences are SGHTA and FQGNSA. The CDR3 sequence is 13 residues long. With V trimmed by 9 bases and J by 1 base, 1 base remained unmatched. CDR3 sequence: CASLAGSYNEQFF. The CDR3 nucleotides are TGTGCCAGTCTAGCGGGATCCTACAATGAGCAGTTCTTC.

This clonotype was counted at least ten times. The rearrangement joins TRBV13 to TRBJ2-6, with 7 bases fitting TRBD1. CDR1 and CDR2 (germline): PRHDT, FYEKMQ (reference sequence). Germline trimming cut 4 bases from V and 1 base from J; bases unmatched to any gene: 1. CDR3 length: 15 residues. CDR3 region: CASSSGGSGANVLTF. CDR3 in DNA: TGTGCCAGCAGCTCAGGGGGTTCTGGGGCCAACGTCCTGACTTTC.

V usage is TRBV25-1 and J usage is TRBJ2-1; D ambiguous. Trimming cost V 4 bases and J 0 bases, with 16 bases left between them. Germline CDR1 is MGHDK and CDR2 is SYGVNS. CDR3 length: 17 amino acids. The CDR3 DNA follows: TGTGCCAGCAGTGGCAGCGCTGGGGTTAGCTCCTACAATGAGCAGTTCTTC. This gives the protein CASSGSAGVSSYNEQFF.

This sequence joins TRBV5-1 and TRBJ2-1; no clear D gene. In germline, CDR1 is SGHRS, CDR2 YFSETQ. This CDR3 region has 14 residues. V lost 0 bases and J lost 8, with 12 bases in between. CDR3 in amino acids: CASSLGRSRDEQFF. The CDR3 DNA sequence: TGCGCCAGCAGCTTGGGGCGGTCTAGGGATGAGCAGTTCTTC.

The chain couples TRBV12-3 or TRBV12-4 to TRBJ2-7; the D gene is possibly TRBD1 (6 bases). V lost 6 bases and J 6 bases, leaving 12 bases between the germline ends. The CDR3 is 12 amino acids. The CDR3 is CASSPSGVEQYF. CDR3 in DNA: TGTGCCAGCAGCCCTTCAGGGGTCGAGCAGTACTTC.

The V gene is TRBV9, the J gene TRBJ2-2, with D uncertain. V lost 0 bases, J lost 6 bases, and 15 bases lay in between. CDR3 length: 16 residues. Germline loops: CDR1 SGDLS, CDR2 YYNGEE. The CDR3 is CASSVDAHALPGELFF. The CDR3 bases are TGTGCCAGCAGCGTAGATGCCCATGCCCTTCCCGGGGAGCTGTTTTTT. The full variable domain, rest sourced from reference TRBV9 and TRBJ2-2, is DSGVTQTPKHLITATGQRVTLRCSPRSGDLSVYWYQQSLDQGLQFLIQYYNGEERAKGNILERFSAQQFPDLHSELNLSSLELGDSALYFCASSVDAHALPGELFFGEGSRLTVL.

This clonotype showed up just a few times. Here the CDR3 DNA reads TGCGCCAGCAGCTCAACTGGACAGCCAAATTCACCCCTCCACTTT. Translating gives CASSSTGQPNSPLHF. The chain is built from TRBV5-1 and TRBJ1-6; weak D call: TRBD1 (6 bases). The CDR3 contains 15 residues. V was trimmed by 3 bases and J by 7 bases, leaving 14 bases between them. Germline V gives CDR1 SGHRS, CDR2 YFSETQ.

This chain connects TRBV23-1 to TRBJ2-5; D ambiguous. TRBV23-1 is given ORF status, its function remaining uncertain. The CDR3 sequence is 16 residues long. Trimming left V 0 bases short and J 2 bases short, with 13 bases between. CDR3 loop: CASSQSQGMHQETQYF. The CDR3 DNA sequence: TGCGCCAGCAGTCAATCGCAAGGCATGCATCAAGAGACCCAGTACTTC.

J is TRBJ2-5 and V is TRBV7-2; 9 nucleotides line up with TRBD2. V lost 1 base and J lost 0; bases outside the gene matches: 3. CDR1 is SGHTA and CDR2 is FQGNSA in the germline V gene. The CDR3 runs 16 residues. The chain's CDR3 is CASSLVRLADQETQYF. CDR3 nucleotide sequence: TGTGCCAGCAGCTTAGTAAGACTAGCGGACCAAGAGACCCAGTACTTC.

The rearrangement uses TRBV10-3 and TRBJ1-1; no reliable D call. In germline, CDR1 is ENHRY, CDR2 SYGVKD. The V and J ends lost 4 bases and 3 bases respectively, with 15 bases between them. The CDR3 extends over 15 amino acids. The CDR3 sequence: CAISVSPGPDTEAFF. The DNA of the CDR3 is TGTGCCATCAGTGTAAGCCCGGGTCCAGACACTGAAGCTTTCTTT.